Listed below are T cell receptor beta chains from one sample, sequenced in a study of cytotoxic CD8 clonotypes in ibrutinib-treated CLL. The repertoire was sequenced with immunoSEQ multiplex PCR; TCRdb's copy has only in-frame clones and lacks some. This table holds about 6,000 clones, 65% to 80% found once. Source: PBMCs, taken before ibrutinib treatment. The receptors come from a human donor with chronic lymphocytic leukemia. Both conserved end residues are part of each CDR3. D genes are given only for firm matches. Where a row states a size, it is once, few, many or the class of an expanded clone; other rows omit it.

TRBV6-6	.	TRBJ1-6	.	CASSAGSSPLHF	TGTGCCAGCAGTGCGGGATCCTCACCCCTCCACTTT
TRBV11-2	.	TRBJ1-3	.	CASSLGLSGNTIYF	TGTGCCAGCAGCTTAGGCCTCTCTGGAAACACCATATATTTT
TRBV10-3	.	TRBJ1-1	.	CAISGPGGTEAFF	TGTGCCATCAGTGGGCCGGGTGGCACTGAAGCTTTCTTT
TRBV19	.	TRBJ2-7	TRBD2	CASSAASGSLFHEQYF	TGTGCCAGTAGTGCAGCTAGCGGGAGTCTGTTCCACGAGCAGTACTTC
TRBV9	.	TRBJ1-1	.	CASSVGSANTEAFF	TGTGCCAGCAGCGTAGGATCTGCAAACACTGAAGCTTTCTTT
TRBV6-4	.	TRBJ2-1	TRBD2	CASSWDYRSYNEQFF	TGTGCCAGCAGCTGGGACTACCGCTCCTACAATGAGCAGTTCTTC
TRBV7-8	.	TRBJ2-7	.	CASIPTGIRAHEQYF	TGTGCCAGCATCCCGACGGGCATACGAGCTCACGAGCAGTACTTC
TRBV27	.	TRBJ1-1	.	CASSLFVGFRPTEAFF	TGTGCCAGCAGTTTATTCGTCGGTTTCCGCCCCACTGAAGCTTTCTTT
TRBV10-2	.	TRBJ2-1	TRBD2	CASSIAGVNNEQFF	TGCGCCAGCAGTATAGCGGGAGTCAACAATGAGCAGTTCTTC
TRBV29-1	.	TRBJ1-1	.	CSVGQQNTEAFF	TGCAGCGTTGGACAGCAGAACACTGAAGCTTTCTTT
TRBV5-5	few	TRBJ2-7	.	CASSLGSSYEQYF	TGTGCCAGCAGCTTGGGGAGCTCCTACGAGCAGTACTTC
TRBV2	.	TRBJ2-5	.	CASEAHPDGETQYF	TGTGCCAGCGAAGCCCATCCGGACGGAGAGACCCAGTACTTC
TRBV11-3	.	TRBJ1-1	.	CASSQRGQNTEAFF	TGTGCCAGCAGCCAACGCGGCCAAAACACTGAAGCTTTCTTT
TRBV18	once	TRBJ1-1	.	CASSQTTPGSDTEAFF	TGTGCCAGCTCACAAACAACACCCGGGTCTGACACTGAAGCTTTCTTT
TRBV30	.	TRBJ2-5	TRBD2	CAWSLFGRAKETQYF	TGTGCCTGGAGTCTATTTGGGAGGGCCAAAGAGACCCAGTACTTC
TRBV11-2	few	TRBJ2-5	.	CASSSLQAPNQETQYF	TGTGCCAGCAGCTCTCTACAGGCCCCTAACCAAGAGACCCAGTACTTC
TRBV28	.	TRBJ1-2	.	CASSFGTSNDGYTF	TGTGCCAGCAGTTTCGGGACAAGCAACGATGGCTACACCTTC
TRBV5-8	.	TRBJ2-3	TRBD1	CASSKGTVGTQYF	TGTGCCAGCAGCAAGGGGACAGTCGGTACGCAGTATTTT
TRBV6-1	.	TRBJ1-2	.	CASSEKGRVQDYGYTF	TGTGCCAGCAGTGAAAAGGGGAGGGTACAAGACTATGGCTACACCTTC
TRBV29-1	.	TRBJ2-7	.	CSVGQPLLNEQYF	TGCAGCGTTGGGCAACCCCTCCTGAACGAGCAGTACTTC
TRBV18	.	TRBJ1-5	.	CASSPEHDQPQHF	TGTGCCAGCTCACCGGAACACGATCAGCCCCAGCATTTT
TRBV30	once	TRBJ1-2	.	CAWSPLGLSYGYTF	TGTGCCTGGAGTCCGCTGGGGCTGAGCTATGGCTACACCTTC
TRBV29-1	.	TRBJ2-1	TRBD2	CSVAPGLAVYNEQFF	TGCAGCGTTGCGCCGGGACTAGCGGTCTACAATGAGCAGTTCTTC
TRBV10-3	.	TRBJ2-5	.	CAISESRQETQYF	TGTGCCATCAGTGAATCGCGGCAAGAGACCCAGTACTTC